What follows are 28 T cell receptor beta chains derived from one specimen sequenced in a study of OX40 agonist ivuxolimab in advanced cancers. This table comes from immunoSEQ multiplex PCR, and its TCRdb copy is limited to in-frame clones, with some not included. The repertoire includes some 66,000 clones, roughly four fifths of them detected once, and roughly 2.5% sits in the top ten. The sequenced sample was CD4+ or CD8+ T cells sorted from blood, obtained in a trial of the OX40 agonist ivuxolimab. The receptors were gathered from an adult with an advanced solid tumor such as melanoma, head and neck, liver or kidney cancer.

This chain connects TRBV5-5 to TRBJ2-2, with a tentative D call TRBD2 (6 bases). The V end was cut by 0 bases, the J end by 5 bases, with 11 bases between. Per the germline V gene, CDR1 is SGHKS and CDR2 is YYEKEE (reference sequence). This CDR3 spans 15 amino acids. The CDR3 reads CASSLAGGSTGELFF. CDR3 nucleotides: TGTGCCAGCAGCTTGGCAGGAGGGTCGACCGGGGAGCTGTTTTTT. Based on the CDR3 plus reference TRBV5-5 and TRBJ2-2, the full variable domain is DAGVTQSPTHLIKTRGQQVTLRCSPISGHKSVSWYQQVLGQGPQFIFQYYEKEERGRGNFPDRFSARQFPNYSSELNVNALLLGDSALYLCASSLAGGSTGELFFGEGSRLTVL.

This clone appeared a few times. This sequence joins TRBV9 and TRBJ2-7, with D perhaps matching TRBD2 (5 bases). Per the germline V gene, CDR1 is SGDLS and CDR2 is YYNGEE. Trimming shortened V by 0 bases and J by 0 bases, and 13 bases separated the two germline ends. The CDR3 totals 16 residues. The CDR3 coding sequence is TGTGCCAGCAGCGTAGGGACGACTATTAGCTCCTACGAGCAGTACTTC. Its protein is CASSVGTTISSYEQYF. Filled out from reference TRBV9 and TRBJ2-7, the complete variable domain reads DSGVTQTPKHLITATGQRVTLRCSPRSGDLSVYWYQQSLDQGLQFLIQYYNGEERAKGNILERFSAQQFPDLHSELNLSSLELGDSALYFCASSVGTTISSYEQYFGPGTRLTVT.

The sample holds one count of this clone. The gene calls are TRBV15 and TRBJ1-2; the D gene is possibly TRBD1 (5 bases). The length of the CDR3 is 14 residues. Germline CDR1 and CDR2: LNHNV and YYDKDF (reference sequence). The V end lost 5 bases, the J end lost 5 bases, and 15 bases lay between the germline ends. This CDR3 is CATSAGGTAYGYTF. The CDR3 bases are TGTGCCACCAGCGCCGGGGGAACAGCTTATGGCTACACCTTC.

CDR3 nucleotides: TGTGCCAGCAGCTGGGACGGTAATCAGCCCCAGCATTTT. Translated, it gives CASSWDGNQPQHF. The chain carries TRBV11-3 and TRBJ1-5; tentative D call: TRBD1 (5 bases). The CDR3 runs to 13 residues. Trimming stripped 4 bases from V and 4 bases from J, with 8 bases between. Germline CDR1 reads SGHNT; CDR2 reads YENEEA.

This sequence joins TRBV6-1 and TRBJ2-7; D is undetermined. This CDR3 has 11 amino acids. V shed 6 bases and J shed 4 bases, with 7 bases lying between them. Looked up from germline, CDR1 is MNHNS and CDR2 is SASEGT. The CDR3 spells CASSPLYEQYF. Here the CDR3 DNA reads TGTGCCAGCAGCCCCTTGTACGAGCAGTACTTC.

This rearrangement joins TRBV7-8 to TRBJ2-1; TRBD1 agrees at 8 bases. J was trimmed by 7 bases and V by 4 bases; bases with no gene match: 6. CDR1 and CDR2 (germline): SGHVS, FQNEAQ. This CDR3 is 14 amino acids long. The CDR3 here is CASSSWTGRNEQFF. DNA for the CDR3: TGTGCCAGCAGCTCCTGGACAGGGCGTAATGAGCAGTTCTTC.

This clone was seen only a few times. The chain uses TRBV19 and TRBJ2-5, with a possible D match to TRBD2 (5 bases). Deletions cut 5 bases from V and 6 bases from J, with 13 bases between. The CDR3 has 13 residues. Germline CDR1 is LNHDA and CDR2 is SQIVND (reference sequence). The CDR3: CASSLSTRKTQYF. In nucleotides, the CDR3 is TGTGCCAGTAGTCTCTCCACTAGGAAGACCCAGTACTTC. Full variable domain (rest looked up from reference TRBV19 and TRBJ2-5): DGGITQSPKYLFRKEGQNVTLSCEQNLNHDAMYWYRQDPGQGLRLIYYSQIVNDFQKGDIAEGYSVSREKKESFPLTVTSAQKNPTAFYLCASSLSTRKTQYFGPGTRLLVL.

The table lists this clone with a few counts. The CDR3 loop is CASSLARGTDTQYF. The CDR3 region has the DNA TGTGCCAGCAGCTTAGCGAGGGGGACAGATACGCAGTATTTT. V gene TRBV7-2 combines with J gene TRBJ2-3; the D gene is possibly TRBD1 (6 bases). Between the trimmed V and J ends, which lost 0 bases and 3 bases, there was a span of 7 bases. The CDR3 consists of 14 residues. The germline V gene has CDR1 SGHTA and CDR2 FQGNSA.

This chain connects TRBV5-1 to TRBJ1-5; D gene uncertain. Looked up from germline, CDR1 is SGHRS and CDR2 is YFSETQ. This CDR3 contains 15 residues. The V end lost 0 bases, the J end lost 1 base, and 8 bases lay between the germline ends. CDR3 in amino acids: CASSLDASSNQPQHF. Written as DNA, the CDR3 is TGCGCCAGCAGCTTGGATGCGTCGAGCAATCAGCCCCAGCATTTT. Looking up the rest from reference TRBV5-1 and TRBJ1-5 gives the full variable domain: KAGVTQTPRYLIKTRGQQVTLSCSPISGHRSVSWYQQTPGQGLQFLFEYFSETQRNKGNFPGRFSGRQFSNSRSEMNVSTLELGDSALYLCASSLDASSNQPQHFGDGTRLSIL.

The V call is TRBV28, the J call TRBJ1-1; possibly TRBD1 for D (5 bases). The germline V gene has CDR1 MDHEN and CDR2 SYDVKM. This CDR3 is 15 amino acids long. Trimming took off 7 bases at V and 0 bases at J, with 15 bases between the two ends. In DNA form, the CDR3 reads TGTGCCAGCACCCTCACAGGCGTAATGAACACTGAAGCTTTCTTT. It yields the protein CASTLTGVMNTEAFF.

This clone was counted a single time. CDR3 sequence: CASSTGLPYEQYF. In DNA form, the CDR3 reads TGTGCCAGTAGTACCGGACTACCTTACGAGCAGTACTTC. The chain carries TRBV19 and TRBJ2-7; D perhaps matches TRBD2 (6 bases). The CDR3 is 13 residues long. V gave up 4 bases and J gave up 4 bases, with 11 bases separating them. CDR1 is LNHDA and CDR2 is SQIVND in the germline V gene (reference sequence).

V is TRBV7-3 and J is TRBJ2-3; no definite D call. The V and J ends lost 1 base and 3 bases respectively, with 8 bases between them. This CDR3 region has 14 residues. Germline-derived CDR1 and CDR2 are SGHTA and FQGTGA. For the CDR3, the DNA is TGTGCCAGCAGCTTAAACAGTGGGACAGATACGCAGTATTTT. Its translation is CASSLNSGTDTQYF.

V is TRBV7-3 and J is TRBJ2-3; TRBD2 matches at 9 bases. V gave up 1 base and J gave up 4 bases; unmatched junction bases: 3. This CDR3 is built from 15 residues. Looked up from germline, CDR1 is SGHTA and CDR2 is FQGTGA. CDR3 protein: CASSLIGGRADTQYF. The CDR3 region has the DNA TGTGCCAGCAGCTTAATTGGCGGGAGGGCAGATACGCAGTATTTT.

The rearrangement uses TRBV19 and TRBJ2-3; no definite D call. Deletions cut 6 bases from V and 0 bases from J, with 7 bases between. Germline assignment: CDR1 LNHDA and CDR2 SQIVND (reference sequence). This CDR3 is built from 13 residues. The CDR3 sequence: CASSKTSTDTQYF. In DNA, the CDR3 is TGTGCCAGTAGCAAGACTAGCACAGATACGCAGTATTTT. The full variable domain, completed using reference TRBV19 and TRBJ2-3, is DGGITQSPKYLFRKEGQNVTLSCEQNLNHDAMYWYRQDPGQGLRLIYYSQIVNDFQKGDIAEGYSVSREKKESFPLTVTSAQKNPTAFYLCASSKTSTDTQYFGPGTRLTVL.

The chain uses TRBV11-2 and TRBJ2-3; tentatively, D is TRBD1 (5 bases). CDR1 and CDR2 (germline): SGHAT, FQNNGV. This CDR3 is 12 amino acids long. V lost 5 bases to trimming and J lost 7 bases, with 10 bases between them. CDR3 nucleotides: TGTGCCAGCAGCGAGGCAGGGAATACGCAGTATTTT. Protein: CASSEAGNTQYF.

J is TRBJ2-7 and V is TRBV5-4, with D perhaps given as TRBD1 or TRBD2 (5 bases each). Trimming pared 8 bases from V and 0 bases from J, leaving 21 bases between. The CDR3 covers 16 residues. CDR1 and CDR2 from the germline V gene are SGHNT and YYREEE (reference sequence). CDR3 loop: CASGPVPGTLSYEQYF. The DNA of the CDR3 is TGTGCCAGTGGCCCTGTTCCGGGGACCCTCTCCTACGAGCAGTACTTC. The whole variable domain, filled in from reference TRBV5-4 and TRBJ2-7, reads ETGVTQSPTHLIKTRGQQVTLRCSSQSGHNTVSWYQQALGQGPQFIFQYYREEENGRGNFPPRFSGLQFPNYSSELNVNALELDDSALYLCASGPVPGTLSYEQYFGPGTRLTVT.

This chain uses TRBV11-1 with TRBJ2-2, with TRBD1 matching over 10 bases. CDR1 and CDR2 from the germline V gene are SGHAT and FQDESV (reference sequence). CDR3 length: 15 residues. J gave up 1 base and V 4 bases, and 0 bases lay outside the gene matches. In DNA form, the CDR3 reads TGTGCCAGCAGCTGGGACAGGGGGAACACCGGGGAGCTGTTTTTT. Its protein is CASSWDRGNTGELFF.

V and J are TRBV11-3 and TRBJ2-3; 8 bases map to TRBD2. Looked up from germline, CDR1 is SGHNT and CDR2 is YENEEA. With 7 bases clipped from V and 6 bases from J, the junction kept 12 bases outside the gene matches. This CDR3 is built from 15 residues. In DNA form, the CDR3 reads TGTGCCAGCACCCTCGGACTAGCCCCTGGGGATACGCAGTATTTT. Its protein is CASTLGLAPGDTQYF.

The J gene is TRBJ2-5, the V gene TRBV5-1; 8 bases map to TRBD2. With 2 bases clipped from V and 4 bases from J, the junction kept 16 bases outside the gene matches. Looked up from germline, CDR1 is SGHRS and CDR2 is YFSETQ. The CDR3 contains 18 residues. CDR3 region: CASSLDVTGTSNRETQYF. The CDR3 DNA reads TGCGCCAGCAGCTTAGACGTGACCGGGACTAGTAATCGAGAGACCCAGTACTTC.

V is TRBV6-5 and J is TRBJ2-5; 11 nucleotides agree with TRBD2. The V gene end was trimmed by 0 bases and the J gene end by 3 bases; junction bases not matched to a gene: 3. The CDR3 extends over 16 amino acids. Per the germline V gene, CDR1 is MNHEY and CDR2 is SVGAGI. CDR3 DNA sequence: TGTGCCAGCAGTTACTCGGGTAGCGGGGGGGAAGAGACCCAGTACTTC. It is translated as CASSYSGSGGEETQYF.

The J gene is TRBJ2-7, the V gene TRBV10-3, with D possibly matching TRBD2 (7 bases). Germline-derived CDR1 and CDR2 are ENHRY and SYGVKD. CDR3 length: 14 amino acids. The V end lost 10 bases, the J end lost 4 bases, and 20 bases lay between the germline ends. The CDR3 DNA sequence: TGTGCCACGGTGAGCGGGACAAAGCTATACGAGCAGTACTTC. It yields the protein CATVSGTKLYEQYF.

This clone has just a few counts. The genes are TRBV2 and TRBJ2-3; the D gene could be TRBD1 or TRBD2 (5 bases each). This CDR3 region has 14 residues. The germline V gene encodes CDR1 SNHLY and CDR2 FYNNEI. V lost 5 bases and J 2 bases, leaving 11 bases between the germline ends. CDR3 in DNA: TGTGCCAGCAGTCGGGACGGGCCCACAGATACGCAGTATTTT. Translation gives CASSRDGPTDTQYF.

The chain joins TRBV27 to TRBJ2-1, with D perhaps TRBD1 or TRBD2 (5 bases each). Trimming shortened V by 2 bases and J by 12 bases, and 14 bases separated the two germline ends. Germline CDR1 and CDR2: MNHEY and SMNVEV (reference sequence). CDR3 length: 13 residues. DNA of the CDR3: TGTGCCAGCAGTTTACCGGGGCACGCAGGGCAGTTCTTC. This sequence encodes CASSLPGHAGQFF.

The chain employs TRBV5-4 and TRBJ2-5; D is unclear. The germline gives CDR1 SGHNT, CDR2 YYREEE (reference sequence). V shed 3 bases and J shed 3 bases, with 9 bases lying between them. The CDR3 totals 13 residues. CDR3 bases: TGTGCCAGCAGCTGGACGTCTGAAGAGACCCAGTACTTC. Its protein product is CASSWTSEETQYF.

This clone has only one observation. The gene calls are TRBV6-1 and TRBJ2-7, with D unresolved. The CDR3 is 14 amino acids. Germline CDR1 MNHNS, CDR2 SASEGT. Trimming removed 7 bases at V and 2 bases at J, with 15 bases between. This chain's CDR3 is CASTPTMGAYEQYF. The CDR3 DNA reads TGTGCCAGCACCCCTACTATGGGCGCCTACGAGCAGTACTTC.

The V call is TRBV28, the J call TRBJ2-2, with TRBD2 matching over 10 bases. Germline V lookup: CDR1 MDHEN, CDR2 SYDVKM. V lost 6 bases and J lost 4; bases outside the gene matches: 8. The CDR3 contains 16 residues. CDR3: CASRAPAGGGTGELFF. As DNA, the CDR3 is TGTGCCAGCAGAGCCCCAGCGGGGGGGGGCACCGGGGAGCTGTTTTTT.

The chain carries TRBV7-2 and TRBJ2-5; 9 positions match TRBD1. The CDR3 runs 13 residues. The V segment lost 5 bases and the J segment 7 bases; nucleotides outside the gene matches: 5. From germline, CDR1 is SGHTA and CDR2 FQGNSA. DNA of the CDR3: TGTGCCAGCAGCCAACAGGGGGCCGGGACCCAGTACTTC. It yields the protein CASSQQGAGTQYF.

This chain uses TRBV7-9 with TRBJ2-6; no clear D. CDR1 is SEHNR and CDR2 is FQNEAQ in the germline V gene (reference sequence). Trimming stripped 4 bases from V and 3 bases from J, with 7 bases between. This CDR3 is built from 14 residues. This CDR3 reads CASSSLSGANVLTF. The DNA of the CDR3 is TGTGCCAGCAGCTCCCTTAGTGGGGCCAACGTCCTGACTTTC.